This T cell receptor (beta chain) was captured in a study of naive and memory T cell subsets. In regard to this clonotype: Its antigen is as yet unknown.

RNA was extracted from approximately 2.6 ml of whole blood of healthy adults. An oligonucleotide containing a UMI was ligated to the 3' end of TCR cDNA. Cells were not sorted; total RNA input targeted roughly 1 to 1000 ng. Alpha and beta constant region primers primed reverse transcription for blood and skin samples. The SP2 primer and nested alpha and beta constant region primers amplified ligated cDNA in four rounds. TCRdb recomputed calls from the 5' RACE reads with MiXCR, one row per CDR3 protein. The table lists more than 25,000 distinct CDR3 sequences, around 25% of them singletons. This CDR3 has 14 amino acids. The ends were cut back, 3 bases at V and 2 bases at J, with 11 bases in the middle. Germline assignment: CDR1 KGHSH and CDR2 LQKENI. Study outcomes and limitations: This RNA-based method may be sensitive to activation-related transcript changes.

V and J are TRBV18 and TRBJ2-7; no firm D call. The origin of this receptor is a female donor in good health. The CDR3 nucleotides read TGTGCCAGCTCACCCCTGGGATCCACCTACGAGCAGTACTTC. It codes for CASSPLGSTYEQYF. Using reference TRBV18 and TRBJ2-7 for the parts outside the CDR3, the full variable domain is NAGVMQNPRHLVRRRGQEARLRCSPMKGHSHVYWYRQLPEEGLKFMVYLQKENIIDESGMPKERFSAEFPKEGPSILRIQQVVRGDSAAYFCASSPLGSTYEQYFGPGTRLTVT.